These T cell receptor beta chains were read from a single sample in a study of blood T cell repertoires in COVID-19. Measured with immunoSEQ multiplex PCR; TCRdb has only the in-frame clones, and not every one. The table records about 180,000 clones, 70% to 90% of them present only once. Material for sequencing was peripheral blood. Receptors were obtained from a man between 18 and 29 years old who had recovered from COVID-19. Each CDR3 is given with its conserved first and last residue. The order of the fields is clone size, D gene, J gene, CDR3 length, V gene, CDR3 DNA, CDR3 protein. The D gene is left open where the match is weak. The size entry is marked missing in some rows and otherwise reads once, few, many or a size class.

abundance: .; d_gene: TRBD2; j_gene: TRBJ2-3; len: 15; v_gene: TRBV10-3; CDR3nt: TGTGCCATCAGCCACCTGGCGGGAGGGCCAGATACGCAGTATTTT; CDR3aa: CAISHLAGGPDTQYF
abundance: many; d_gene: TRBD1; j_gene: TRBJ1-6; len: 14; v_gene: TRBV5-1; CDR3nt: TGCGCCAGCAGCTCGACAGGGGAGAGATCACCCCTCCACTTT; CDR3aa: CASSSTGERSPLHF
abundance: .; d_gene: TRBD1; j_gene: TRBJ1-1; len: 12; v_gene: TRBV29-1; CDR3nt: TGCAGCGCCATGACAGGGACCACTGAAGCTTTCTTT; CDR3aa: CSAMTGTTEAFF
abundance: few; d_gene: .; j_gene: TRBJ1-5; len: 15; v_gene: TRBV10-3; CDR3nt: TGTGCCATCAGTGAGCGGGGGGACACCAATCAGCCCCAGCATTTT; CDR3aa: CAISERGDTNQPQHF
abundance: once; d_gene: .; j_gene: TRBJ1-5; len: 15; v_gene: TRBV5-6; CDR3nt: TGTGCCAGCAGCTTGCGGGGTTTCGGCAATCAGCCCCAGCATTTT; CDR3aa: CASSLRGFGNQPQHF
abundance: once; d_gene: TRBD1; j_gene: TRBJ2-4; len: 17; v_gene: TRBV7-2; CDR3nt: TGTGCCAGCAGCACACGCGGACAGGGGCGGTCCAAAAACATTCAGTACTTC; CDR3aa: CASSTRGQGRSKNIQYF
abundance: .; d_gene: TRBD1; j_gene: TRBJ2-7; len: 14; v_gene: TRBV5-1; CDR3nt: TGCGCCAGCAGCTTGGGACAGGGTAGCCACGAGCAGTACTTC; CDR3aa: CASSLGQGSHEQYF
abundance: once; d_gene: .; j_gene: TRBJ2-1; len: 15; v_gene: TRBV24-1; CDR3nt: TGTGCCACCAGTGATTTGGTCGACTCCAGCAATGAGCAGTTCTTC; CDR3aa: CATSDLVDSSNEQFF
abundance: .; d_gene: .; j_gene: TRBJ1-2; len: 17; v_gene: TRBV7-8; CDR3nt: TGTGCCAGCAGCTTAGTTTGGGGGGGCAGCTCCTTCTATGGCTACACCTTC; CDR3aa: CASSLVWGGSSFYGYTF
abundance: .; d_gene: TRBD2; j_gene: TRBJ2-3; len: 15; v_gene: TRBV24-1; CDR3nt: TGTGCCACCAGTAGGACTAGCGGGAAGACAGATACGCAGTATTTT; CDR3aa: CATSRTSGKTDTQYF
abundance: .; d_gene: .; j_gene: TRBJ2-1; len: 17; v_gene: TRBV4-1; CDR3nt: TGCGCCAGCAGCCACTCGGGAATAGCGAGGACTTACAATGAGCAGTTCTTC; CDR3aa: CASSHSGIARTYNEQFF
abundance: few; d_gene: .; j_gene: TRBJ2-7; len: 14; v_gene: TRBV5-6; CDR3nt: TGTGCCAGCAGCTACGACACAAACCCTAACGAGCAGTACTTC; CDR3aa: CASSYDTNPNEQYF
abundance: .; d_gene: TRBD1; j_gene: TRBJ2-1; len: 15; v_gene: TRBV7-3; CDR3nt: TGTGCCAGCAGCCCACAGGGGGCGTCCTACAATGAGCAGTTCTTC; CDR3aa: CASSPQGASYNEQFF
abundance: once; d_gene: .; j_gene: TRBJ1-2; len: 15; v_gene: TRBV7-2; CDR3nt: TGTGCCACCTCTTCTCCCCGGGACTGGGCCTATGGCTACACCTTC; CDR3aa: CATSSPRDWAYGYTF
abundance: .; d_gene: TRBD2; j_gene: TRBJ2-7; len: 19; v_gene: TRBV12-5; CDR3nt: TGTGCTAGTGGTCCCCGAACCTATGGTCCTAGCGGGATTCTGGGCGAGCAGTACTTC; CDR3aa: CASGPRTYGPSGILGEQYF
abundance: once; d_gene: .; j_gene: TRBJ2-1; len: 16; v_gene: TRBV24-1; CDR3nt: TGTGCCACCAGTGACCCGCGGGGCGGGGTGGGCAATGAGCAGTTCTTC; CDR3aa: CATSDPRGGVGNEQFF
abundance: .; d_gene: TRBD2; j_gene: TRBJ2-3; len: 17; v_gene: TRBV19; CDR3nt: TGTGCCAGTAACAAAAGGGGACTAGCGGGCCGAAGAGATACGCAGTATTTT; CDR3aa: CASNKRGLAGRRDTQYF
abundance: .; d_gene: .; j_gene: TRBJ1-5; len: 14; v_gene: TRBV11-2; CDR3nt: TGTGCCAGCAGCTTGGGACTTAGCAATCAGCCCCAGCATTTT; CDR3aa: CASSLGLSNQPQHF
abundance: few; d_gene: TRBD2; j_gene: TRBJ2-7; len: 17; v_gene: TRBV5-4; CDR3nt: TGTGCCAGCAGCTTGACTAGCGGGAGGGCCTTAACCTACGAGCAGTACTTC; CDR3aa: CASSLTSGRALTYEQYF
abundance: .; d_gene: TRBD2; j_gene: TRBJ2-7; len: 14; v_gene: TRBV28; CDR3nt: TGTGCCAGCAGTTTATTGGGGGAGGGCGACGAGCAGTACTTC; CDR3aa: CASSLLGEGDEQYF
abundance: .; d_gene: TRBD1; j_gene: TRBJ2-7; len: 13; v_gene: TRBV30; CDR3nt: TGTGCCTGGAGTCAAGGGACAGTCGTTTGGCAGTACTTC; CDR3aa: CAWSQGTVVWQYF
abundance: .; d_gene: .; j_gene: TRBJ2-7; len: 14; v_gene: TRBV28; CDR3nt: TGTGCCAGCAGTTCCCCCCCGGGTAGCTACGAGCAGTACTTC; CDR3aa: CASSSPPGSYEQYF
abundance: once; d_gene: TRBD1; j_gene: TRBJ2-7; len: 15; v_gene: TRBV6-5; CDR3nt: TGTGCCAGCAGCCTCCCGGGACAGTTATCCTACGAGCAGTACTTC; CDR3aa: CASSLPGQLSYEQYF
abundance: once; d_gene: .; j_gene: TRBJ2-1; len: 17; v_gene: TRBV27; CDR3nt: TGTGCCAGCAGTGACAATTTCCCCATCGTAACCTACAATGAGCAGTTCTTC; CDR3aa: CASSDNFPIVTYNEQFF
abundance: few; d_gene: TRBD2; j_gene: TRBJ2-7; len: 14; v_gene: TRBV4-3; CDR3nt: TGCGCCAGCAGCCCGGGACTAGGGGAAGTCATGCAGTACTTC; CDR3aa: CASSPGLGEVMQYF
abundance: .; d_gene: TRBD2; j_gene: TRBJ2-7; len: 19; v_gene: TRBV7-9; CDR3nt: TGTGCCAGCAGCTTCCCTCCGGGACTAGCGGGAGGGCATATCTACGAGCAGTACTTC; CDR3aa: CASSFPPGLAGGHIYEQYF
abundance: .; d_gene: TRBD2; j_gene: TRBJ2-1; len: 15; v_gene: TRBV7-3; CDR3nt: TGTGCCAGCAGCCAATACACTAGCGGCTACAATGAGCAGTTCTTC; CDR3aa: CASSQYTSGYNEQFF
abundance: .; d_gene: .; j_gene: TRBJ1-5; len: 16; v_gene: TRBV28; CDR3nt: TGTGCCAGCGAGTCAGGGGCCCTCAATAGCAATCAGCCCCAGCATTTT; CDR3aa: CASESGALNSNQPQHF
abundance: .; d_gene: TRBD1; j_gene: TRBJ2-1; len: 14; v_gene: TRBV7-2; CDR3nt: TGTGCCAGCAGCCTAGGGACAGGTTACAATGAGCAGTTCTTC; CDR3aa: CASSLGTGYNEQFF
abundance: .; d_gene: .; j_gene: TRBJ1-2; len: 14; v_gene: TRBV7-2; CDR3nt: TGTGCCAGCAGCTTAAACCCCCAGACTTATGGCTACACCTTC; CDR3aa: CASSLNPQTYGYTF
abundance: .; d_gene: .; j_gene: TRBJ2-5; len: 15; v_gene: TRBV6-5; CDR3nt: TGTGCCAGCAGTCCACAGGGCTATGGCCAAGAGACCCAGTACTTC; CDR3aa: CASSPQGYGQETQYF
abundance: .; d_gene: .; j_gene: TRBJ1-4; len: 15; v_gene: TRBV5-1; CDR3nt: TGCGCCAGCAGCTTGGTTAGTGGAGGTCTGGGAAAACTGTTTTTT; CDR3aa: CASSLVSGGLGKLFF
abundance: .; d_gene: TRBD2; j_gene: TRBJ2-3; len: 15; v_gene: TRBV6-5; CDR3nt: TGTGCCAGCAGTTACTCCGCTAGCGGGAGTGCCGCGCAGTATTTT; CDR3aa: CASSYSASGSAAQYF
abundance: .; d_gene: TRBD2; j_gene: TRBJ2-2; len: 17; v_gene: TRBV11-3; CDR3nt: TGTGCCAGCAGCGAAATGACTAGCGGGATATACACCGGGGAGCTGTTTTTT; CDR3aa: CASSEMTSGIYTGELFF
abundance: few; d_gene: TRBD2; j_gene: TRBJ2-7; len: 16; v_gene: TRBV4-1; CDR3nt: TGCGCCAGCAGCCAGGGACTAGCGGGAGCACACTACGAGCAGTACTTC; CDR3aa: CASSQGLAGAHYEQYF
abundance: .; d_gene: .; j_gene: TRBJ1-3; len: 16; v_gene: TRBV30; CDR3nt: TGTGCCTGGAGTGTAGGATGGGGAGGCTCTGGAAACACCATATATTTT; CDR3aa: CAWSVGWGGSGNTIYF
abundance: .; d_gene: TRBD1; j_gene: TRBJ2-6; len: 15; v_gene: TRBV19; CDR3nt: TGTGCCAGTTTAGGGGGCGCGTTGGGGGCCAACGTCCTGACTTTC; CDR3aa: CASLGGALGANVLTF
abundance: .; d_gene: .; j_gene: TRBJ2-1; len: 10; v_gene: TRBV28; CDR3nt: TGTGCCAGCACAGGAAATGAGCAGTTCTTC; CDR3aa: CASTGNEQFF
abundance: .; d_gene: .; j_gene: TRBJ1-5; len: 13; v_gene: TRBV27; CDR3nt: TGTGCCAGCAGTTACGCGGCCTCTCAGCCCCAGCATTTT; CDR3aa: CASSYAASQPQHF
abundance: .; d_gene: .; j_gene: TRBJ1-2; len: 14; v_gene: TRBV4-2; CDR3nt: TGTGCCAGCAGCCTGCTGGCTGACTTCGGGGGCTACACCTTC; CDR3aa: CASSLLADFGGYTF
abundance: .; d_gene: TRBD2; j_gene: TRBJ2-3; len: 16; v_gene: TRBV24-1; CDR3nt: TGTGCCACCAGTGATATGACTAGCGGCTACACAGATACGCAGTATTTT; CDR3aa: CATSDMTSGYTDTQYF
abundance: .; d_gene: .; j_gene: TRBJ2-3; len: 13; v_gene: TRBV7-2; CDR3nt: TGTGCCAGCAGCTTAGTTGGAGGAGATACGCAGTATTTT; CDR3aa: CASSLVGGDTQYF
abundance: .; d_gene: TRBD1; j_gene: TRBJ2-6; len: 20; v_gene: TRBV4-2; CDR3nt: TGTGCCAGCAGCCTACAGGGGCGGACAGGGGTTAGCTCTGGGGCCAACGTCCTGACTTTC; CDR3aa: CASSLQGRTGVSSGANVLTF
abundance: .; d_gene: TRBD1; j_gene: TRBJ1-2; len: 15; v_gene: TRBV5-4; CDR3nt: TGTGCCAGCAGGAGGCTCGGACAGGGGGCCACGGGCTACACCTTC; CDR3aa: CASRRLGQGATGYTF
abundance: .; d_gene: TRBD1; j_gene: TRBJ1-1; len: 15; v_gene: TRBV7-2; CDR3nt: TGTGCCAGCAGCCAACAGGGGGCGCAGGGGACTGAAGCTTTCTTT; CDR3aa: CASSQQGAQGTEAFF
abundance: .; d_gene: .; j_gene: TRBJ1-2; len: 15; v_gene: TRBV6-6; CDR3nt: TGTGCCAGCAAACTCCGCCTTTATGAAACGGGTGGCTACACCTTC; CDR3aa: CASKLRLYETGGYTF
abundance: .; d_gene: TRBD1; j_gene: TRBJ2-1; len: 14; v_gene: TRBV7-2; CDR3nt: TGTGCCAGCAGCTTAACCCAGGGGGCAAACGAGCAGTTCTTC; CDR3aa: CASSLTQGANEQFF
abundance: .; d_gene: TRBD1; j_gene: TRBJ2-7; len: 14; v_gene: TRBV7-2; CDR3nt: TGTGCCAGCGGTGGGACAGTGAGCTCCTACGAGCAGTACTTC; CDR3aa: CASGGTVSSYEQYF
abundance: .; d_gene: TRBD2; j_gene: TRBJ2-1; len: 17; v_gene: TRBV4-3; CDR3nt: TGCGCCAGCAGCCAACTCACTAGCGGGGATTCCTACAATGAGCAGTTCTTC; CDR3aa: CASSQLTSGDSYNEQFF
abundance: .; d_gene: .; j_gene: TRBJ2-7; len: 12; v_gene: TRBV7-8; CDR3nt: TGTGCCAGCCGAAACCGGGTACACGAGCAGTACTTC; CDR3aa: CASRNRVHEQYF
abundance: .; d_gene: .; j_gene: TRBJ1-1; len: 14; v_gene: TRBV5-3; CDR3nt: TGTGCCAGAAGCGGAGGACGCCCGAACACTGAAGCTTTCTTT; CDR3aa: CARSGGRPNTEAFF
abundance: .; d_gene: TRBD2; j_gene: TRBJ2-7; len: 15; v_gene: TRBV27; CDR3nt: TGTGCCAGCAGGACTGTAGCGGGAGGGCCATACGAGCAGTACTTC; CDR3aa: CASRTVAGGPYEQYF
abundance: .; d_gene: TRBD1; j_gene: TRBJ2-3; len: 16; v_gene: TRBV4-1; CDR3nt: TGCGCCAGCAGCCACTCAGGGACAGGGAGCACAGATACGCAGTATTTT; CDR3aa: CASSHSGTGSTDTQYF
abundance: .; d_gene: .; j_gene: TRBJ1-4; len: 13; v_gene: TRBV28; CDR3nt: TGTGCCACGACAGCTACAACTAATGAAAAACTGTTTTTT; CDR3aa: CATTATTNEKLFF
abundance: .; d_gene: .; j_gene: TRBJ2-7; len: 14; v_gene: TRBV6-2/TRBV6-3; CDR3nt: TGTGCCAGCAGTTACGGTGGTGAGGGCTACGAGCAGTACTTC; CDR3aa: CASSYGGEGYEQYF